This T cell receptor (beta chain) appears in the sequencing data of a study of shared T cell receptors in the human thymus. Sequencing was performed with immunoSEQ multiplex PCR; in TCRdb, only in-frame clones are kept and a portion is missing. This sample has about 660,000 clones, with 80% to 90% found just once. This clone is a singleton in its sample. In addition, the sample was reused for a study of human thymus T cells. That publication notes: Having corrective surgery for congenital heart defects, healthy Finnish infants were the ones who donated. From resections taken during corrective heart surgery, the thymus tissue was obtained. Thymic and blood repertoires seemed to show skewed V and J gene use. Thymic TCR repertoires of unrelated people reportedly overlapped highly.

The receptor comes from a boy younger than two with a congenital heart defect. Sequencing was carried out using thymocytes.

The DNA for the CDR3 is TGTGCCAGTAGTATGCCCCGACGGCAGGGCGTGAACACTGAAGCTTTCTTT. It translates to CASSMPRRQGVNTEAFF. The chain carries TRBV19 and TRBJ1-1, with D possibly being TRBD1 (5 bases). The CDR3 spans 17 residues. In germline, CDR1 is LNHDA, CDR2 SQIVND (reference sequence). The V end was cut by 3 bases, the J end by 0 bases, with 17 bases between.